Listed below are T cell receptor beta chains from one sample, sequenced in a study of T cell changes during pregnancy in multiple sclerosis. Clones were sequenced by immunoSEQ multiplex PCR, and TCRdb holds only the in-frame ones, with some missing. The sample holds 90,000 to 100,000 clones; roughly 90% are singletons and the top ten take more than 1.5%. The sequencing used peripheral blood, collected in the first trimester of pregnancy. The origin of the receptors is a female donor with multiple sclerosis, enrolled in a pregnancy study. CDR3s include the opening cysteine and the closing phenylalanine or tryptophan. The order of the fields is J gene, CDR3 length, V gene, CDR3 protein.

TRBJ2-6,15,TRBV30,CAWSVVVTGANVLTF
TRBJ1-5,14,TRBV19,CATNEEDGIPPQHF
TRBJ2-7,13,TRBV6-5,CASSYGEGGEQYF
TRBJ1-2,17,TRBV13,CASSSVDRGPTQMGYTF
TRBJ2-1,15,TRBV7-6,CASKAGTSADNEQFF
TRBJ2-1,14,TRBV11-2,CASSLQGVYNEQFF
TRBJ2-3,15,TRBV28,CASSFPPGQGATQYF
TRBJ1-5,13,TRBV27,CASGRGWGQPQHF
TRBJ1-1,12,TRBV6-6,CASIQGSTEAFF
TRBJ1-1,14,TRBV18,CASSPNGGGTEAFF
TRBJ2-5,14,TRBV10-3,CAISDQGPGETQYF
TRBJ2-1,11,TRBV20-1,CSAPSYNEQFF
TRBJ2-1,16,TRBV13,CASSPPRGISYNEQFF
TRBJ2-7,17,TRBV27,CASSLVWAGEVSYEQYF